This TCR beta chain was obtained from a study of cytomegalovirus exposure and HLA in healthy donors. PCR used 60 Vbeta primers and 13 Jbeta primers. Some clones are missing from TCRdb's copy, which holds only in-frame ones; the method was immunoSEQ multiplex PCR. The table lists approximately 120,000 clones, 65% to 85% of them singletons. In germline, CDR1 is KGHSH, CDR2 LQKENI. Trimming at V came to 2 bases and at J to 7 bases, leaving 9 bases not matched to a gene. This CDR3 region has 16 residues. The sequence was collected from a man aged 18 to 30 in good health and CMV-seropositive. Sequenced sample: PBMCs. This chain uses TRBV18 with TRBJ1-4; 8 bases fit TRBD1. CDR3 loop: CASSPGQGAYREKLFF. The CDR3 DNA follows: TGTGCCAGCTCACCAGGGCAGGGGGCATATCGTGAAAAACTGTTTTTT.